This passage covers 32 T cell receptor beta chains from one sample sequenced in a study of blood T cell repertoires in COVID-19. Produced via immunoSEQ multiplex PCR; TCRdb's table is partial and in-frame only. The sample yields 130,000 to 150,000 clones, more than 75% seen once. The sequenced sample was peripheral blood. All receptors derive from a man in his sixties with acute or convalescent COVID-19.

The chain is built from TRBV27 and TRBJ2-3, with a weak D call TRBD2 (5 bases). The germline V gene has CDR1 MNHEY and CDR2 SMNVEV (reference sequence). The CDR3 runs 13 residues. Trimming took off 2 bases at V and 5 bases at J, with 8 bases between the two ends. The CDR3 nucleotides read TGTGCCAGCAGTTTAGCGGCGGGAGATACGCAGTATTTT. It yields the protein CASSLAAGDTQYF.

The J gene is TRBJ1-2, the V gene TRBV30, with D perhaps TRBD1 (5 bases). The germline V gene encodes CDR1 GTSNPN and CDR2 SVGIG (reference sequence). This CDR3 region has 15 residues. V lost 4 bases, J lost 0 bases, and 15 bases lay in between. CDR3 region: CAWTADGTTNYGYTF. The CDR3, as DNA: TGTGCCTGGACTGCGGACGGGACTACTAACTATGGCTACACCTTC.

The chain uses TRBV29-1 and TRBJ2-7, with 11 bases lining up with TRBD1. The germline gives CDR1 SQVTM, CDR2 ANQGSEA. This CDR3 region has 14 residues. With V trimmed by 3 bases and J by 3 bases, 4 bases remained unmatched. The CDR3 sequence is CSVDTGTGGYEQYF. In nucleotides, the CDR3 is TGCAGCGTTGATACCGGGACAGGGGGCTACGAGCAGTACTTC.

The rearrangement links TRBV5-8 to TRBJ2-7; a possible D gene is TRBD1 (7 bases). The germline V and J ends were trimmed by 5 bases and 5 bases, with 29 bases remaining between them. Germline V gene data show CDR1 as SGHTS and CDR2 as YDEGEE. The CDR3 sequence is 18 residues long. The CDR3: CASRRDSWRLSARNEQYF. As DNA, the CDR3 is TGTGCCAGCAGGCGGGACAGCTGGAGACTCTCGGCTAGGAACGAGCAGTACTTC.

The chain combines TRBV5-1 with TRBJ1-2; D possibly corresponds to TRBD1 (6 bases). CDR1 and CDR2 from the germline V gene are SGHRS and YFSETQ. CDR3 length: 12 amino acids. Trimming took 3 bases from V and 8 from J, leaving 11 bases between them. CDR3 DNA sequence: TGCGCCAGCAGCTCCGGACAGATCGGCTACACCTTC. It encodes CASSSGQIGYTF.

The chain has TRBV27 and TRBJ1-2; no clear D gene. Looked up from germline, CDR1 is MNHEY and CDR2 is SMNVEV (reference sequence). The CDR3 runs to 14 residues. With 3 bases removed from V and 0 bases from J, the gap between germline ends came to 8 bases. The chain's CDR3 is CASSLRQTNYGYTF. The DNA of the CDR3 is TGTGCCAGCAGTTTGCGGCAGACTAACTATGGCTACACCTTC.

The V call is TRBV28, the J call TRBJ2-3; 9 bases align to TRBD2. The CDR3 loop spans 16 amino acids. Germline trimming cut 5 bases from V and 2 bases from J; bases unmatched to any gene: 8. The germline V gene has CDR1 MDHEN and CDR2 SYDVKM. In DNA, the CDR3 is TGTGCCAGCAGTACGATAGCGGGAGTCCTCACAGATACGCAGTATTTT. It translates to CASSTIAGVLTDTQYF. Looking up the rest from reference TRBV28 and TRBJ2-3 gives the full variable domain: DVKVTQSSRYLVKRTGEKVFLECVQDMDHENMFWYRQDPGLGLRLIYFSYDVKMKEKGDIPEGYSVSREKKERFSLILESASTNQTSMYLCASSTIAGVLTDTQYFGPGTRLTVL.

The chain uses TRBV10-2 and TRBJ1-5, with D maybe TRBD1 (6 bases). Germline CDR1 reads WSHSY; CDR2 reads SAAADI. The CDR3 totals 13 residues. V gave up 5 bases and J gave up 4 bases, with 9 bases separating them. The CDR3 protein is CASSLQGNQPQHF. The CDR3 region has the DNA TGCGCCAGCAGTCTACAGGGTAATCAGCCCCAGCATTTT.

Concerning this clone itself: A far larger clone is just one base off, so this is likely a read error. This chain connects TRBV2 to TRBJ2-2; D remains unclear. V lost 6 bases and J 1 base, leaving 6 bases between the germline ends. This CDR3 is 13 amino acids long. Germline V gene data show CDR1 as SNHLY and CDR2 as FYNNEI. The CDR3 sequence: CASRLGNTGELFF. For the CDR3, the DNA is TGTGCCAGCAGGCTCGGGAACACCGGGGAGCTGTTTTTT.

This rearrangement joins TRBV29-1 to TRBJ2-3; 8 bases are shared with TRBD2. This CDR3 is 13 amino acids long. Looked up from germline, CDR1 is SQVTM and CDR2 is ANQGSEA. V trimming: 4 bases; J trimming: 4 bases; junction bases outside the gene matches: 4. The CDR3 DNA sequence: TGCAGCGTTGCGGGACTAGATGCAGATACGCAGTATTTT. Its translation: CSVAGLDADTQYF.

The gene calls are TRBV6-6 and TRBJ2-2; 14 bases are shared with TRBD2. The CDR3 spans 18 residues. Per germline, CDR1 MNHNY and CDR2 SVGAGI (reference sequence). Unmatched junction bases numbered 10, after V lost 5 bases and J lost 5 bases. The CDR3 nucleotides are TGTGCCAGCAGTCTCGGGACTAGCGGGAGTTATGGAACCGGGGAGCTGTTTTTT. Amino acid sequence: CASSLGTSGSYGTGELFF.

A few counts support this clone. The chain joins TRBV24-1 to TRBJ2-5, with D possibly TRBD2 on 5 matching bases. The germline V gene encodes CDR1 KGHDR and CDR2 SFDVKD. The CDR3 is 15 amino acids. Between the trimmed V and J ends, which lost 5 bases and 2 bases, there was a span of 14 bases. The CDR3 bases are TGTGCCACCAGTGGACGGGAAGACCTTCAAGAGACCCAGTACTTC. This translates into CATSGREDLQETQYF.

This clone has just one count. This chain connects TRBV25-1 to TRBJ1-2; 7 positions match TRBD1. In germline, CDR1 is MGHDK, CDR2 SYGVNS. V was pared by 4 bases and J by 6 bases, with 11 bases of the junction left unmatched. The CDR3 is 15 residues long. DNA of the CDR3: TGTGCCAGCAGTGCGCACTCAGGGGGTTCGAATGGCTACACCTTC. It specifies CASSAHSGGSNGYTF.

The chain links TRBV6-5 to TRBJ2-3; TRBD1 is a possible D gene (5 bases). Trimming removed 4 bases at V and 3 bases at J, with 11 bases between. The CDR3 loop spans 14 amino acids. Germline CDR1 is MNHEY and CDR2 is SVGAGI. CDR3 region: CASSLTPGTDTQYF. The CDR3 DNA is TGTGCCAGCAGTTTGACTCCAGGGACAGATACGCAGTATTTT.

A single count supports this clone. The gene calls are TRBV6-1 and TRBJ1-5; D gene ambiguous. The CDR3 has 16 residues. Germline assignment: CDR1 MNHNS and CDR2 SASEGT. Trimming cost V 3 bases and J 3 bases, with 15 bases left between them. The CDR3 loop reads CASSDTSGSNNQPQHF. DNA for the CDR3: TGTGCCAGCAGTGACACTAGTGGCAGCAACAATCAGCCCCAGCATTTT.

The V and J genes are TRBV24-1 and TRBJ2-2; 8 bases are a match to TRBD1. The length of the CDR3 is 17 residues. V lost 1 base, J lost 3 bases, and 6 bases stayed unmatched. Germline loops: CDR1 KGHDR, CDR2 SFDVKD. The DNA for the CDR3 is TGTGCCACCAGTGATTTCCGTGGACAGGGAGACACCGGGGAGCTGTTTTTT. This codes for CATSDFRGQGDTGELFF.

V and J are TRBV9 and TRBJ2-1; 7 bases agree with TRBD1. V shed 0 bases and J 3 bases; nucleotides not matched to a gene: 3. CDR3 length: 15 amino acids. Looked up from germline, CDR1 is SGDLS and CDR2 is YYNGEE. CDR3 nucleotide sequence: TGTGCCAGCAGCGTAGCCGGACAGGTCTACAATGAGCAGTTCTTC. Amino acids: CASSVAGQVYNEQFF.

The chain employs TRBV5-1 and TRBJ1-6; D is ambiguous. V shed 4 bases and J shed 6 bases, with 11 bases lying between them. Germline V gene sequence: CDR1 SGHRS, CDR2 YFSETQ. The CDR3 length is 14 residues. The CDR3 region is CASSLTYFNSPLHF. In nucleotides, the CDR3 is TGCGCCAGCAGCCTGACATATTTTAATTCACCCCTCCACTTT.

V gene TRBV5-5 combines with J gene TRBJ2-1; TRBD2 matches at 7 bases. Trimming cost V 0 bases and J 1 base; bases outside gene matches: 4. This CDR3 is built from 16 residues. Germline V gene data show CDR1 as SGHKS and CDR2 as YYEKEE (reference sequence). This CDR3 is CASSLGTSVSYNEQFF. CDR3 DNA sequence: TGTGCCAGCAGCTTGGGTACTAGCGTATCCTACAATGAGCAGTTCTTC.

The chain links TRBV6-5 to TRBJ1-3; D may be TRBD1 (5 bases). The CDR3 has 14 residues. Trimming removed 6 bases from V and 6 bases from J, with 15 bases in between. Germline values: CDR1 MNHEY, CDR2 SVGAGI. CDR3 bases: TGTGCCAGCAGCCCGCGGCAGGGTGTAAACACCATATATTTT. This gives the protein CASSPRQGVNTIYF.

The chain is built from TRBV6-5 and TRBJ1-5, with D possibly matching TRBD1 (6 bases). This CDR3 contains 13 residues. Germline loops: CDR1 MNHEY, CDR2 SVGAGI. V was clipped by 2 bases and J by 11 bases, with 13 bases between them. The CDR3 reads CASSYGGDNAQHF. The DNA of the CDR3 is TGTGCCAGCAGTTACGGGGGGGACAACGCCCAGCATTTT.

This clone was counted once. The rearrangement joins TRBV6-2 or TRBV6-3 to TRBJ2-7; 8 bases match TRBD2. The CDR3 has 15 amino acids. CDR1 is MNHEY and CDR2 is SVGEGT in the germline V gene. V was clipped by 2 bases and J by 2 bases; unmatched bases: 5. CDR3 in DNA: TGTGCCAGCAGTTACCGGGGGGGTCAGGCCTACGAGCAGTACTTC. Translated: CASSYRGGQAYEQYF.

A few counts support this clone. The chain has TRBV11-2 and TRBJ1-5, with D possibly matching TRBD1 (5 bases). The CDR3 sequence is 15 residues long. Germline V CDR1 and CDR2: SGHAT, FQNNGV. V was clipped by 5 bases and J by 10 bases, with 21 bases between them. In nucleotides, the CDR3 is TGTGCCAGCAGCCCCCTAGGTTTGGGGCCGGAACCCCAGCATTTT. This translates into CASSPLGLGPEPQHF.

J is TRBJ2-7 and V is TRBV5-1; 9 bases align to TRBD2. The CDR3 spans 15 residues. With V trimmed by 1 base and J by 5 bases, 7 bases remained unmatched. CDR1 SGHRS and CDR2 YFSETQ come from the germline V gene. The CDR3 spells CASSLWREGGDEQYF. CDR3 sequence (DNA): TGCGCCAGCAGCTTGTGGCGGGAGGGCGGCGACGAGCAGTACTTC.

J is TRBJ1-2 and V is TRBV5-1; 8 nucleotides agree with TRBD1. Trimming removed 4 bases from V and 4 bases from J; junction bases left unmatched: 15. Germline-derived CDR1 and CDR2 are SGHRS and YFSETQ. The CDR3 runs 17 residues. The CDR3 spells CASSTGTGTGPLYGYTF. The CDR3 nucleotides are TGCGCCAGCAGCACAGGAACCGGGACAGGTCCGCTCTATGGCTACACCTTC.

The chain is built from TRBV4-1 and TRBJ1-1; the D is unclear. This CDR3 is built from 13 residues. Trimming took off 0 bases at V and 6 bases at J, with 8 bases between the two ends. Germline V gene sequence: CDR1 MGHRA, CDR2 YSYEKL. The CDR3 bases are TGCGCCAGCAGCCAAGATTGGCTCGCTGAAGCTTTCTTT. It encodes CASSQDWLAEAFF.

The chain carries TRBV19 and TRBJ2-2; no clear D gene. There are 13 residues in the CDR3. Trimming took 3 bases from V and 5 from J, leaving 7 bases between them. Looked up from germline, CDR1 is LNHDA and CDR2 is SQIVND (reference sequence). DNA of the CDR3: TGTGCCAGTAGTATTTGGCAGACCGGGGAGCTGTTTTTT. Translating gives CASSIWQTGELFF.

This clone was detected a few times. The DNA of the CDR3 is TGTGCCAGCAGTTTATGGGACAGAGAAGAGACCCAGTACTTC. This encodes CASSLWDREETQYF. The chain employs TRBV28 and TRBJ2-5; perhaps TRBD1 as D (6 bases). This CDR3 comprises 14 residues. Germline values: CDR1 MDHEN, CDR2 SYDVKM. Trimming removed 0 bases from V and 3 bases from J, with 8 bases in between. The full variable domain, its missing parts supplied by reference TRBV28 and TRBJ2-5, is DVKVTQSSRYLVKRTGEKVFLECVQDMDHENMFWYRQDPGLGLRLIYFSYDVKMKEKGDIPEGYSVSREKKERFSLILESASTNQTSMYLCASSLWDREETQYFGPGTRLLVL.

The genes are TRBV15 and TRBJ1-5, with 7 bases matching TRBD1. V was clipped by 5 bases and J by 7 bases; unmatched bases: 11. Germline values: CDR1 LNHNV, CDR2 YYDKDF (reference sequence). The length of the CDR3 is 15 residues. In nucleotides, the CDR3 is TGTGCCACCAGCCGCAACTGGGACAGTAAACAGCCCCAGCATTTT. It is translated as CATSRNWDSKQPQHF. Full variable domain (remainder filled in from reference TRBV15 and TRBJ1-5): DAMVIQNPRYQVTQFGKPVTLSCSQTLNHNVMYWYQQKSSQAPKLLFHYYDKDFNNEADTPDNFQSRRPNTSFCFLDIRSPGLGDTAMYLCATSRNWDSKQPQHFGDGTRLSIL.

V and J are TRBV19 and TRBJ1-2, with a possible D match to TRBD1 (6 bases). CDR1 and CDR2 (germline): LNHDA, SQIVND (reference sequence). The CDR3 runs to 14 residues. Trimming took off 6 bases at V and 2 bases at J, with 13 bases between the two ends. The CDR3 region has the DNA TGTGCCAGTAGCCCTCGGACAGCAAACTATGGCTACACCTTC. Its protein is CASSPRTANYGYTF. The whole variable domain, remainder taken from reference TRBV19 and TRBJ1-2, is DGGITQSPKYLFRKEGQNVTLSCEQNLNHDAMYWYRQDPGQGLRLIYYSQIVNDFQKGDIAEGYSVSREKKESFPLTVTSAQKNPTAFYLCASSPRTANYGYTFGSGTRLTVV.

The chain couples TRBV19 to TRBJ2-5, with 8 positions matching TRBD2. CDR1 LNHDA and CDR2 SQIVND come from the germline V gene (reference sequence). Germline trimming cut 4 bases from V and 5 bases from J; bases unmatched to any gene: 6. The length of the CDR3 is 14 residues. The CDR3 region is CASSTAGGFETQYF. The CDR3 DNA follows: TGTGCCAGTAGTACCGCGGGAGGCTTCGAGACCCAGTACTTC.

The gene calls are TRBV19 and TRBJ1-1; D is undetermined. V dropped 8 bases and J dropped 0 bases, with 10 bases sitting between them. Germline values: CDR1 LNHDA, CDR2 SQIVND (reference sequence). The CDR3 has 13 residues. CDR3 nucleotide sequence: TGTGCCAGTCAGACACAGATGAACACTGAAGCTTTCTTT. Translating it yields CASQTQMNTEAFF.